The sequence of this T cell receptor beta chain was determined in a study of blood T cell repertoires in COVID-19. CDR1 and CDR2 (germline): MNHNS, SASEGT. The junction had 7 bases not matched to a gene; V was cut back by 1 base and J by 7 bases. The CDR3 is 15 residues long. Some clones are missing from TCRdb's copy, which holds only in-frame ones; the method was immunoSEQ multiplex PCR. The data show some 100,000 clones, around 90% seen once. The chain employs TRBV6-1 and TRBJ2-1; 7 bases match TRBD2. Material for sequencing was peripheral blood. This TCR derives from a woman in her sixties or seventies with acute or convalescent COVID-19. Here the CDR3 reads CASSEVWGGRNEQFF. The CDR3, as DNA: TGTGCCAGCAGTGAAGTATGGGGGGGGAGGAATGAGCAGTTCTTC.